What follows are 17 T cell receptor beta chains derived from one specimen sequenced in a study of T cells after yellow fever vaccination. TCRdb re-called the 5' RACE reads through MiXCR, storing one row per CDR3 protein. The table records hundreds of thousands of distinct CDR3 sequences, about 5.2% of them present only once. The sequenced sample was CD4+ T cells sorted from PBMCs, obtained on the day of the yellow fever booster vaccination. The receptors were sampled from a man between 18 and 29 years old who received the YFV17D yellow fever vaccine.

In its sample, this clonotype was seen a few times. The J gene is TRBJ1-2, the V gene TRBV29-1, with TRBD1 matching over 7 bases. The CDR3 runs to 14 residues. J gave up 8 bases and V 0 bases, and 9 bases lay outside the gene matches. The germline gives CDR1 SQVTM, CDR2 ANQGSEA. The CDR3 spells CSVEELDRLGGYTF. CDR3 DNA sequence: TGCAGCGTTGAAGAGTTGGACAGGTTAGGCGGCTACACCTTC. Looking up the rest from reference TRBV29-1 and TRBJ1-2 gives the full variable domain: SAVISQKPSRDICQRGTSLTIQCQVDSQVTMMFWYRQQPGQSLTLIATANQGSEATYESGFVIDKFPISRPNLTFSTLTVSNMSPEDSSIYLCSVEELDRLGGYTFGSGTRLTVV.

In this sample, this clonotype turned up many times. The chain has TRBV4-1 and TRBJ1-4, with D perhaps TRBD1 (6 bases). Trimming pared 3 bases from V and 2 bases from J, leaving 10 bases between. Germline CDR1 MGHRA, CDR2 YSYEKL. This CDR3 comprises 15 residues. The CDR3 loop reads CASSQGTGTNEKLFF. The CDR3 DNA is TGCGCCAGCAGCCAGGGTACAGGGACTAATGAAAAACTGTTTTTT.

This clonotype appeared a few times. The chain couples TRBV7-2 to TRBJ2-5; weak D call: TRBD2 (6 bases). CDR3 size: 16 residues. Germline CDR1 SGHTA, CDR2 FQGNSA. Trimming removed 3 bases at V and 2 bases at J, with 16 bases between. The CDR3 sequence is CASSFGWGTGQETQYF. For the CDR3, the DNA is TGTGCCAGCAGCTTCGGCTGGGGGACTGGGCAAGAGACCCAGTACTTC.

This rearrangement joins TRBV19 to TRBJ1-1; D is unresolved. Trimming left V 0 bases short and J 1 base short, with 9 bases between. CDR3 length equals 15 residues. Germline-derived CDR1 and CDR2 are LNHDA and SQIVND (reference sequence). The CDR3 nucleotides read TGTGCCAGTAGTATAGAGGGTAACGGGAACACTGAAGCTTTCTTT. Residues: CASSIEGNGNTEAFF.

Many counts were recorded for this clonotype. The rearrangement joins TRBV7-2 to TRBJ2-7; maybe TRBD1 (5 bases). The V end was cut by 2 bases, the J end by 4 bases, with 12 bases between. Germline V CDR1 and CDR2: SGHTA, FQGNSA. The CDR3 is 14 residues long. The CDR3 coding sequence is TGTGCCAGCAGCTTATCGCCAGGGCGGTACGAGCAGTACGTC. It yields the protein CASSLSPGRYEQYV.

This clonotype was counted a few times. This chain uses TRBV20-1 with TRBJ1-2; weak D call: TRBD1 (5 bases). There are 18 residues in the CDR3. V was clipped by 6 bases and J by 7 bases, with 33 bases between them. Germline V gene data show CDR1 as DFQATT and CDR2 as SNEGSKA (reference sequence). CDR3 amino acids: CSASPLGQAAGLAAGYTF. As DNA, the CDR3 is TGCAGTGCCAGCCCCTTGGGGCAGGCCGCGGGATTAGCAGCTGGCTACACCTTC.

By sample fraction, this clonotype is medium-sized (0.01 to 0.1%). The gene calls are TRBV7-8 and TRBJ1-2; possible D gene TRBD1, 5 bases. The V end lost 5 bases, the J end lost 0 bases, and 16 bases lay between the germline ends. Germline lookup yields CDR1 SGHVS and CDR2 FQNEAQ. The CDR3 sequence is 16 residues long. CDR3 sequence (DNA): TGTGCCAGCAGCCTCGGACAAGCCTGGGCTAACTATGGCTACACCTTC. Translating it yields CASSLGQAWANYGYTF.

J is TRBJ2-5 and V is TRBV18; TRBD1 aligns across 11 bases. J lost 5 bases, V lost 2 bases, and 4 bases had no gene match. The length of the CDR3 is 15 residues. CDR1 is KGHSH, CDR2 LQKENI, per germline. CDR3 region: CASSPFRTGGETQYF. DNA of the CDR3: TGTGCCAGCTCACCATTTCGGACAGGGGGCGAGACCCAGTACTTC.

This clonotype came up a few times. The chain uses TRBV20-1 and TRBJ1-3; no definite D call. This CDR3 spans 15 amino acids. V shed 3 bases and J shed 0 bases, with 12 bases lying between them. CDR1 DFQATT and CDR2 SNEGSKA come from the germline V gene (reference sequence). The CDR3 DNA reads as TGCAGTGCTAGGGAGGGCCACCCCTCTGGAAACACCATATATTTT. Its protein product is CSAREGHPSGNTIYF.

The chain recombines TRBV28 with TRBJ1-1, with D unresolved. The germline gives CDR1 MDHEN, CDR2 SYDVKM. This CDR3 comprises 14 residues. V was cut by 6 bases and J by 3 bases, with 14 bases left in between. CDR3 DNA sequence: TGTGCCAGCAGCTTGGTACGTACGGACACTGAAGCTTTCTTT. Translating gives CASSLVRTDTEAFF.

The CDR3 region is CASSQARGNGNTIYF. In DNA, the CDR3 is TGCGCCAGCAGCCAGGCCAGGGGAAACGGAAACACCATATATTTT. The rearrangement links TRBV4-3 to TRBJ1-3; TRBD1 is a possible D gene (6 bases). The CDR3 sequence is 15 residues long. Germline V gene sequence: CDR1 LGHNA, CDR2 YSLEER. V lost 3 bases, J lost 4 bases, and 13 bases lay in between.

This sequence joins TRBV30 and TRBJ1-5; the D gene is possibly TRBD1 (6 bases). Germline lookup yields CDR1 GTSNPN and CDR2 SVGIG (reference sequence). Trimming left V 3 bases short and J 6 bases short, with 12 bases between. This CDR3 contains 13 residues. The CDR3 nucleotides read TGTGCCTGGAGCATGGGGGCGGGTCAGCCCCAGCATTTT. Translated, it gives CAWSMGAGQPQHF.

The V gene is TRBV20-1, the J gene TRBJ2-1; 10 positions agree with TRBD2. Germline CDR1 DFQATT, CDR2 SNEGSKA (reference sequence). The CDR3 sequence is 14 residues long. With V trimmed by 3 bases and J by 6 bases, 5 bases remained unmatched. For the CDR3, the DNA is TGCAGTGCTAGGAAGATAGCGGGGGGCAATGAGCAGTTCTTC. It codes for CSARKIAGGNEQFF.

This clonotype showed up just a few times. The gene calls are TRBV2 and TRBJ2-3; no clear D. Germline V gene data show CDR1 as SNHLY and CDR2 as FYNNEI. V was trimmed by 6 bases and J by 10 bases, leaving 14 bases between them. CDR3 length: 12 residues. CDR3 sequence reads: CASSTDDQAQYF. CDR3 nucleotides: TGTGCCAGCAGCACCGACGACCAGGCGCAGTATTTT.

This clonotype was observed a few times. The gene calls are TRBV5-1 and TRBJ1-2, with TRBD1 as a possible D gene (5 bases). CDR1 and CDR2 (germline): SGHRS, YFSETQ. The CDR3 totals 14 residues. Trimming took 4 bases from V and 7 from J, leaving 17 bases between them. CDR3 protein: CASSPTVGASGYTF. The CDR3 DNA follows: TGCGCCAGCAGCCCCACGGTAGGGGCTAGTGGCTACACCTTC.

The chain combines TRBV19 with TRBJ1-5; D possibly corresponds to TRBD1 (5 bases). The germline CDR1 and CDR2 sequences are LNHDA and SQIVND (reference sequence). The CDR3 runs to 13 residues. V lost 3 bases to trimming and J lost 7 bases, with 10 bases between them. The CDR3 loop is CASSMGPGQPQHF. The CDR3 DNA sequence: TGTGCCAGTAGTATGGGACCCGGACAGCCCCAGCATTTT.

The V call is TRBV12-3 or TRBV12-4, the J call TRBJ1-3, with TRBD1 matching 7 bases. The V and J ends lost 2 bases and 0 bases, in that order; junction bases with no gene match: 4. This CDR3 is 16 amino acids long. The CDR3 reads CASSLRGQPSGNTIYF. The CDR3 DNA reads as TGTGCCAGCAGTTTAAGGGGACAGCCCTCTGGAAACACCATATATTTT.